The 28 T cell receptor beta chains presented below share a single source sample, sequenced in a study of shared T cell receptors in the human thymus. Here immunoSEQ multiplex PCR was the method, and the copy in TCRdb shows in-frame clones only, minus some. The table lists over 65,000 clones, around 96% of them singletons. The sequenced sample consisted of thymocytes. Every receptor here comes from a human donor.

CDR3 nucleotides: TGTGCCAGCAGTGAAAACGACCATCCCGGGGAGCTGTTTTTT. Protein product: CASSENDHPGELFF. This chain connects TRBV6-1 to TRBJ2-2; D gene uncertain. The CDR3 has 14 residues. Germline loops: CDR1 MNHNS, CDR2 SASEGT. V was pared by 2 bases and J by 6 bases, with 10 bases between.

This clone is a singleton in its sample. The V gene is TRBV9, the J gene TRBJ1-4; D remains unclear. The V end was cut by 0 bases, the J end by 0 bases, with 12 bases between. This CDR3 contains 17 residues. From germline, CDR1 is SGDLS and CDR2 YYNGEE. CDR3 in amino acids: CASSVVCQSATNEKLFF. CDR3 nucleotide sequence: TGTGCCAGCAGCGTAGTCTGTCAGTCCGCAACTAATGAAAAACTGTTTTTT.

This chain connects TRBV27 to TRBJ2-1; 10 positions match TRBD1. CDR3 size: 14 residues. Germline CDR1 MNHEY, CDR2 SMNVEV (reference sequence). With V trimmed by 5 bases and J by 8 bases, 6 bases remained unmatched. The CDR3 DNA reads TGTGCCAGCAGTAACCGGGACAGGGGAGATGAGCAGTTCTTC. Translating gives CASSNRDRGDEQFF.

The chain links TRBV6-1 to TRBJ2-3; 8 positions agree with TRBD1. The CDR3 totals 18 residues. Germline V CDR1 and CDR2: MNHNS, SASEGT. J was trimmed by 2 bases and V by 1 base; bases with no gene match: 11. Here the CDR3 reads CASSEVPPGQVFTDTQYF. CDR3 coding DNA: TGTGCCAGCAGTGAAGTCCCGCCGGGACAGGTCTTCACAGATACGCAGTATTTT.

This sequence joins TRBV5-8 and TRBJ1-2; D ambiguous. Trimming left V 1 base short and J 1 base short, with 11 bases between. Germline assignment: CDR1 SGHTS and CDR2 YDEGEE. This CDR3 region has 15 residues. CDR3 sequence (DNA): TGTGCCAGCAGCTTGAGTATCAGTTTTAACTATGGCTACACCTTC. Translating gives CASSLSISFNYGYTF.

V and J are TRBV29-1 and TRBJ2-7; 7 positions agree with TRBD1. This CDR3 region has 13 residues. V was pared by 4 bases and J by 3 bases, with 6 bases of the junction left unmatched. The germline gives CDR1 SQVTM, CDR2 ANQGSEA. The DNA of the CDR3 is TGCAGCGTTGGGGGGACAGTAGACTACGAGCAGTACTTC. Its protein product is CSVGGTVDYEQYF.

The rearrangement uses TRBV7-6 and TRBJ2-7, with unresolved D. Germline V gene sequence: CDR1 SGHVS, CDR2 FNYEAQ. V was pared by 3 bases and J by 3 bases, with 9 bases between. This CDR3 spans 13 amino acids. The DNA of the CDR3 is TGTGCCAGCAGCTTTTCCGGGCACTACGAGCAGTACTTC. Protein: CASSFSGHYEQYF. The whole variable domain, filled in from reference TRBV7-6 and TRBJ2-7, reads GAGVSQSPRYKVTKRGQDVALRCDPISGHVSLYWYRQALGQGPEFLTYFNYEAQQDKSGLPNDRFSAERPEGSISTLTIQRTEQRDSAMYRCASSFSGHYEQYFGPGTRLTVT.

This sequence joins TRBV7-8 and TRBJ1-2; 9 positions agree with TRBD1. The CDR3 spans 16 residues. CDR1 SGHVS and CDR2 FQNEAQ come from the germline V gene. V lost 5 bases, J lost 3 bases, and 10 bases stayed unmatched. The CDR3 loop is CASSHMTGGSDYGYTF. The DNA for the CDR3 is TGTGCCAGCAGCCATATGACAGGGGGATCTGACTATGGCTACACCTTC.

This chain links TRBV25-1 with TRBJ2-5; D is undetermined. This CDR3 has 14 residues. V was shortened by 2 bases and J by 0 bases, with 7 bases between the two germline ends. Germline V gene data show CDR1 as MGHDK and CDR2 as SYGVNS. CDR3 nucleotides: TGTGCCAGCAGTGAACCCCAGTACCAAGAGACCCAGTACTTC. Its translation: CASSEPQYQETQYF.

The CDR3 protein is CASSSSAKGSEAFF. In nucleotides, the CDR3 is TGTGCCAGCAGTTCTTCCGCTAAAGGTTCTGAAGCTTTCTTT. The rearrangement joins TRBV11-2 to TRBJ1-1; D call uncertain. The CDR3 covers 14 residues. With 6 bases removed from V and 6 bases from J, the gap between germline ends came to 17 bases. Germline lookup yields CDR1 SGHAT and CDR2 FQNNGV.

The rearrangement joins TRBV5-1 to TRBJ1-2, with 9 bases identical to TRBD1. This CDR3 has 19 amino acids. Germline V gives CDR1 SGHRS, CDR2 YFSETQ. V shed 1 base, J shed 3 bases, and the junction held 16 bases outside the gene matches. The CDR3, as DNA: TGCGCCAGCAGCTTGAATGTGGGGGAACAGGGGGCGTCTGACTATGGCTACACCTTC. This codes for CASSLNVGEQGASDYGYTF.

This chain links TRBV4-3 with TRBJ2-3, with D perhaps TRBD1 or TRBD2 (5 bases each). V lost 0 bases to trimming and J lost 0 bases, with 13 bases between them. The CDR3 extends over 17 amino acids. The germline gives CDR1 LGHNA, CDR2 YSLEER. CDR3 region: CASSQDWDPYSTDTQYF. Written as DNA, the CDR3 is TGCGCCAGCAGCCAAGATTGGGACCCCTATAGCACAGATACGCAGTATTTT.

J is TRBJ1-3 and V is TRBV10-3, with a tentative D call TRBD1 (6 bases). CDR1 is ENHRY, CDR2 SYGVKD, per germline. Between the trimmed V and J ends, which lost 3 bases and 12 bases, there was a span of 12 bases. This CDR3 contains 12 residues. CDR3 sequence reads: CAISDVQGIIYF. The CDR3 nucleotides read TGTGCCATCAGTGACGTACAGGGAATCATATATTTT.

The V call is TRBV5-5, the J call TRBJ2-5; 8 nucleotides align to TRBD2. Germline assignment: CDR1 SGHKS and CDR2 YYEKEE (reference sequence). CDR3 length: 14 amino acids. The V gene end was trimmed by 4 bases and the J gene end by 5 bases; junction bases not matched to a gene: 7. CDR3 residues: CASSKRTSGETQYF. CDR3 DNA sequence: TGTGCCAGCAGCAAGCGAACTAGCGGTGAGACCCAGTACTTC. Complete variable domain (other parts from reference TRBV5-5 and TRBJ2-5): DAGVTQSPTHLIKTRGQQVTLRCSPISGHKSVSWYQQVLGQGPQFIFQYYEKEERGRGNFPDRFSARQFPNYSSELNVNALLLGDSALYLCASSKRTSGETQYFGPGTRLLVL.

The V call is TRBV12-5, the J call TRBJ1-5, with 7 positions matching TRBD1. The germline CDR1 and CDR2 sequences are LGHNT and FRNRAP. V was clipped by 2 bases and J by 2 bases; unmatched bases: 12. The CDR3 covers 18 residues. The CDR3 reads CASGLYVPRGRGNQPQHF. The CDR3 DNA is TGTGCTAGTGGTTTGTACGTCCCCAGGGGGAGGGGCAATCAGCCCCAGCATTTT.

The J gene is TRBJ1-2, the V gene TRBV29-1; TRBD1 agrees at 8 bases. CDR1 is SQVTM, CDR2 ANQGSEA, per germline. The V segment lost 6 bases and the J segment 5 bases; nucleotides outside the gene matches: 2. The CDR3 extends over 11 amino acids. The DNA for the CDR3 is TGCAGCGTCCGACAGGGGTATGGCTACACCTTC. Translated, it gives CSVRQGYGYTF.

The CDR3 is CASSLGGQSYEQYF. CDR3 DNA sequence: TGTGCCAGCAGCTTAGGGGGGCAATCCTACGAGCAGTACTTC. The genes are TRBV7-8 and TRBJ2-7; possible D gene TRBD1, 6 bases. V lost 1 base and J lost 1, with 8 bases in between. The CDR3 sequence is 14 residues long. From germline, CDR1 is SGHVS and CDR2 FQNEAQ.

This rearrangement joins TRBV28 to TRBJ1-3; TRBD1 matches 7 bases. This CDR3 has 17 residues. J was trimmed by 0 bases and V by 2 bases; bases with no gene match: 7. CDR1 MDHEN and CDR2 SYDVKM come from the germline V gene. This CDR3 reads CASSLEGTARSGNTIYF. In DNA form, the CDR3 reads TGTGCCAGCAGTTTAGAGGGGACAGCGCGCTCTGGAAACACCATATATTTT.

The chain combines TRBV18 with TRBJ1-2, with TRBD1 matching over 9 bases. V lost 5 bases to trimming and J lost 3 bases; unmatched junction nucleotides: 7. Germline assignment: CDR1 KGHSH and CDR2 LQKENI. CDR3 length: 15 amino acids. The CDR3 protein is CASSNTWDRDYGYTF. The DNA of the CDR3 is TGTGCCAGCTCAAATACTTGGGACAGGGACTATGGCTACACCTTC.

The rearrangement joins TRBV11-2 to TRBJ1-1; D unresolved. The CDR3 length is 9 residues. Per the germline V gene, CDR1 is SGHAT and CDR2 is FQNNGV. V was pared by 6 bases and J by 10 bases, with 6 bases between. CDR3 bases: TGTGCCAGCAGTTTTGCAGCTTTCTTT. Translated, it gives CASSFAAFF.

V usage is TRBV5-1 and J usage is TRBJ2-3, with 9 nucleotides matching TRBD2. CDR3 length: 17 amino acids. The ends lost 3 bases at V and 5 bases at J; junction bases unmatched: 13. CDR1 and CDR2 from the germline V gene are SGHRS and YFSETQ. CDR3 coding DNA: TGCGCCAGCAGCTATGTTTCAAGCGGGGGGCGTAGAGATACGCAGTATTTT. Translation gives CASSYVSSGGRRDTQYF.

This clone showed up just once. The gene calls are TRBV7-3 and TRBJ2-1; a weak D match, TRBD1 (5 bases). CDR1 SGHTA and CDR2 FQGTGA come from the germline V gene. V shed 5 bases and J shed 7 bases, with 24 bases lying between them. The CDR3 spans 17 residues. The CDR3 DNA sequence: TGTGCCAGCAGCCGGAACGCAGACAGCAAGGCACCTAATGAGCAGTTCTTC. Translation: CASSRNADSKAPNEQFF.

V gene TRBV28 combines with J gene TRBJ2-7, with 11 bases fitting TRBD2. CDR1 and CDR2 from the germline V gene are MDHEN and SYDVKM. The CDR3 covers 16 residues. The ends lost 6 bases at V and 2 bases at J; junction bases unmatched: 9. The CDR3 DNA reads TGTGCCAGCAGCCCGCCTAGCGGGGGGCCCACCTACGAGCAGTACTTC. Its protein is CASSPPSGGPTYEQYF. The full variable domain, in which reference TRBV28 and TRBJ2-7 provide the parts outside the CDR3, is DVKVTQSSRYLVKRTGEKVFLECVQDMDHENMFWYRQDPGLGLRLIYFSYDVKMKEKGDIPEGYSVSREKKERFSLILESASTNQTSMYLCASSPPSGGPTYEQYFGPGTRLTVT.

The V gene is TRBV11-2, the J gene TRBJ1-4; 9 bases are shared with TRBD1. Unmatched junction bases numbered 17, after V lost 2 bases and J lost 7 bases. This CDR3 contains 19 residues. Looked up from germline, CDR1 is SGHAT and CDR2 is FQNNGV. The CDR3 protein is CASSLSRTGETNSPEKLFF. The CDR3 DNA reads TGTGCCAGCAGCTTATCAAGGACAGGGGAGACAAACTCTCCTGAAAAACTGTTTTTT.

The chain is built from TRBV7-6 and TRBJ1-1, with D possibly TRBD1 on 5 matching bases. Per the germline V gene, CDR1 is SGHVS and CDR2 is FNYEAQ. The CDR3 spans 17 residues. V lost 3 bases and J 1 base, leaving 18 bases between the germline ends. Here the CDR3 reads CASSFSRFGRANTEAFF. The CDR3 region has the DNA TGTGCCAGCAGCTTTTCTCGTTTTGGCAGGGCGAACACTGAAGCTTTCTTT.

V usage is TRBV7-2 and J usage is TRBJ2-3; D might be TRBD2 (6 bases). Per the germline V gene, CDR1 is SGHTA and CDR2 is FQGNSA. V shed 1 base and J shed 0 bases, with 11 bases lying between them. This CDR3 is 16 amino acids long. The CDR3 sequence: CASSLVLGLSTDTQYF. As DNA, the CDR3 is TGTGCCAGCAGCTTAGTGTTGGGACTCAGCACAGATACGCAGTATTTT. Drawing the rest from reference TRBV7-2 and TRBJ2-3, the complete variable domain is GAGVSQSPSNKVTEKGKDVELRCDPISGHTALYWYRQSLGQGLEFLIYFQGNSAPDKSGLPSDRFSAERTGGSVSTLTIQRTQQEDSAVYLCASSLVLGLSTDTQYFGPGTRLTVL.

The chain recombines TRBV4-2 with TRBJ2-7, with 7 positions matching TRBD2. The germline V gene encodes CDR1 LGHNA and CDR2 YNFKEQ. The junction had 8 bases not matched to a gene; V was cut back by 1 base and J by 5 bases. The CDR3 contains 15 residues. The CDR3 here is CASSQGHKRGDEQYF. The CDR3 nucleotides read TGTGCCAGCAGCCAAGGTCACAAGCGGGGAGACGAGCAGTACTTC.

The rearrangement joins TRBV6-1 to TRBJ2-5, with unresolved D. The CDR3 has 14 amino acids. CDR1 is MNHNS and CDR2 is SASEGT in the germline V gene. V dropped 3 bases and J dropped 1 base, with 9 bases sitting between them. The CDR3 sequence: CASSDHRVQETQYF. Written as DNA, the CDR3 is TGTGCCAGCAGTGACCACAGAGTCCAAGAGACCCAGTACTTC.